The sequence of this T cell receptor beta chain was determined in a study of cytomegalovirus exposure and HLA in healthy donors (dated by TCRdb to 2017 to 2019). Turning to the overall study: An earlier analysis of 550 to 700 of the donors reported 276 Gb of sequence data and roughly 110 million unique TCR beta sequences from approximately 180 million T cells. An early release that covered some 630 HLA-typed donors contained around 300 gigabases of sequencing data and some 87 million unique TCR sequences. The genetic ancestry cluster associated with self-reported Caucasian donors included around 76% of the roughly 400 genotyped donors. The study aimed to test whether cataloging public T cell receptors could reveal signatures of past pathogen exposure. The study used immunosequencing to profile the T cell repertoires of approximately 690 subjects and linked those repertoires to cytomegalovirus serostatus. A separate validation cohort of some 130 different subjects was used in addition to the 666-subject first cohort. The study combined high-throughput TCR immunosequencing, statistical association of individual TCRs with disease status, and machine learning to predict cytomegalovirus infection status. In a later analysis, previously published TCR beta repertoires from 666 donors were re-analyzed and high-resolution HLA genotyping was added so that TCR occurrence patterns could be studied. In the later analysis, no new phenotypic data were used to find candidate immune exposures; instead, reliance was placed on TCR beta sequences and their occurrence across donors. An earlier analysis of about 600 of the donors used high-throughput TCR beta sequencing to judge whether each TCR beta V gene segment behaved as functional or pseudogenic. Donor age, sex, ethnicity and CMV serostatus were compiled together with the repertoire data. In a later genetic analysis, genome-wide SNP genotypes for about 55% of the roughly 670 donors were used, and that subset was treated as a discovery cohort. Every discovery cohort repertoire had been produced on one sequencing platform. Both class I and class II loci were covered by HLA typing, at four-digit resolution. The number of donors typed differed by locus, with 629-630 for A, B, C, DRB1 and DQB1, more than 500 for DQA1, under 610 for DPA1, and around 460 for DPB1. Four or five DR-DQ haplotypes were handled as single units for association and clustering, since linkage in the cohort was strong. Among about 390 genotyped donors of the cohort, an average of roughly 240,000 unique TCR beta nucleotide sequences were sequenced per donor, about a sixth of them non-productive. Summary of the overall study and its limitations: The authors suggested that the approach could potentially be extended to other disease states and immunological phenotypes. Sequencing depth was assumed to be roughly uniform across donors in the presence/absence analyses, though that assumption may not hold. Assigning TCR associations to individual alleles was difficult when HLA alleles, especially DR and DQ, strongly co-occurred. About 15 rarely observed V segments, including chromosome 9 orphons, were excluded from the earlier analysis of some 590 of the donors because counts were too low. In a later analysis, most CMV-associated TCR beta chains were found to appear HLA-restricted, with HLA associations seemingly driven largely by CMV exposure. Because HLA typing was unavailable for some donors at each locus, only the typed subset was used in association tests. A total of 164 TCR beta chains were listed by the study as associated with cytomegalovirus. Only TCR beta chains were sequenced in this cohort, and the absence of alpha or paired-chain data limited detectable features. Several of the top co-occurrence clusters appeared to be linked to parvovirus B19, influenza, CMV and Epstein-Barr virus, according to a later analysis. A later genetic analysis associated a missense DCLRE1C variant with V-gene and J-gene trimming of TCR beta chains, and an independent cohort replicated the association. Broadly in line with IMGT annotations, most TCR beta V segments showed up in productive rearrangements about 90% or about 30% of the time in an earlier analysis of several hundred of the donors. According to a later analysis, TCR association rates differed among HLA loci, with DRB1 alleles showing the most associated TCRs and HLA-C alleles showing the fewest. A later analysis found that HLA-associated TCR beta chains were more clonally expanded and had lower generation probabilities than equally common non-associated chains. Across donors, most TCR sequences were observed very rarely, whereas some public TCRs were present in many individuals. A group of highly shared sequence variants was considered likely to be a technical artifact of the sequencing pipeline. Linkage disequilibrium might explain the correlated functional status among segregating V segments, but an unknown experimental factor could not be ruled out. A later analysis associated 17,000 or so TCR beta sequences with specific HLA alleles at a false discovery rate of 0.05. The 87-base-pair reads could not distinguish some IMGT-functional V segments, including TRBV6-2 and TRBV6-3, so those segments were excluded. The classifier was reported to diagnose cytomegalovirus status with high specificity and sensitivity in both the original and validation cohorts. CMV serostatus was the only immune exposure information available for the cohort. In vitro tests confirmed that a few of the cytomegalovirus-associated TCR beta chains recognize cytomegalovirus antigens. According to a later genetic analysis, donors in an Asian-associated ancestry cluster had fewer N-insertions in productive TCRs than the approximately 670-donor mean. A further reported finding was that TCR beta sequences accurately predicted the HLA-A and HLA-B alleles for most subjects in the first cohort.

The cohort comprised around 700 healthy bone marrow donors. All cohort members were sampled while nominally healthy, although unrecorded immune exposures were likely present. The donor was CMV seropositive and belonged to the group of 250 to 350 seropositive cohort members. A peripheral blood sample was collected from each donor, and TCR beta sequencing was performed on peripheral blood mononuclear cells. The Qiagen DNeasy Blood Extraction Kit was used to extract genomic DNA from the blood cell samples. Turning to this clone: This clone's antigen is unknown.

CDR1 and CDR2, per the germline V gene (reference sequence), are SGHNT and YYREEE. Including cysteine and phenylalanine, the CDR3 has 14 amino acids. The kept DNA is CDR3 alone, 42 bases in frame from the first base. Germline trimming: 0 bases from V, 2 bases from J; junction bases outside gene matches: 2. The library was built by means of the immunoSEQ multiplex PCR assay. For the multiplex PCR, a mixture combining 60 forward primers for TCR Vbeta segments and 13 reverse primers for TCR Jbeta segments was used. Amplification of the CDR3 region of rearranged TCR beta genes was performed with a multiplex PCR assay on genomic DNA. Amplified TCR beta libraries were sequenced as 87-base-pair reads on the Illumina HiSeq System. As for the authors' bioinformatics: A later analysis tallied about 77 million unique TCR beta chains across the 666 repertoires, and approximately 12 million of those chains were shared by two or more donors. Raw reads were error-corrected and collapsed into unique sequences by a nearest-neighbor algorithm in which closely related sequences were merged to remove PCR and sequencing errors. Alignment of CDR3 sequences to IMGT reference sequences was used to assign V, D and J gene segments. For a sequence to be retained, a match of at least six nucleotides was required to both a V gene segment and a J gene segment. Rearrangements were called productive when the CDR3 lacked stop codons and stayed in frame with V and J; all others were non-productive. Following IMGT convention, CDR3 was defined as the stretch from the second conserved V-encoded cysteine to the conserved J-encoded phenylalanine. Sequences without an unambiguous match to a single V gene segment were excluded from the earlier analysis of several hundred of the donors. An earlier analysis of a few hundred of the donors classified V segments as functional when productive rearrangements were above 56.7% and as segregating when the standard deviation between donors was above 5%. To diagnose cytomegalovirus status from the catalog of TCR beta chain sequences, a statistical classification framework was built. A later analysis assigned V and J genes by comparing TCR nucleotide sequences with IMGT/GENE-DB human TR gene sequences. Using the TCRdist pipeline, a later analysis assigned CDR3 sequences along with most-parsimonious VDJ recombination scenarios. In a later analysis, each TCR beta chain was defined by its CDR3 amino acid sequence together with its V-gene family, and reads without a unique V-gene family were excluded. In a later analysis, 500 to 700 highly shared, low-generation-probability nucleotide sequences were removed to address suspected cross-contamination and a sequencing artifact. A later analysis calculated a clonal expansion index for each public chain from normalized within-repertoire ranks of inferred template counts. In a later analysis, generation probabilities were computed with a VDJ recombination model fitted to out-of-frame rearrangements, and the resulting probabilities were checked against IGoR. Hypergeometric tests were used in a later analysis to score TCR-TCR, TCR-HLA and TCR-CMV co-occurrence, with a repertoire-size bias correction applied to the TCR pairs. A later analysis estimated false discovery rates by permuting HLA or CMV assignments 20 times. In a later analysis, co-occurring TCRs were grouped using DBSCAN, with TCRdist sequence similarity added in when clustering inside HLA-allele-positive subsets. For co-occurrence clustering, repertoires with fewer than 30,000 or more than 120,000 public chains were excluded, along with a handful of repertoires with anomalous nucleotide sharing. Imported from immuneACCESS, the table was reduced by TCRdb to in-frame sequences with V and J called. These copies leave out some clones; in studies compared against another copy, an unresolved V gene accounts for under half, and the cause of the remainder is not known. That table supplies the V and J calls and clone size; D and trimming were determined from the DNA. The sample table on file contains about 200,000 clones. The ten largest clones take up roughly 0.98% of the sample.

The sequencing input was PBMCs. The chain joins TRBV5-4 to TRBJ2-7, with 7 junctional bases fitting TRBD1. The source of this sequence is a woman in her 30s in good health and CMV-seropositive. The CDR3 reads as follows: CASSLGDSPYEQYF. The sequenced DNA: TGTGCCAGCAGCTTGGGGGACAGTCCCTACGAGCAGTACTTC.